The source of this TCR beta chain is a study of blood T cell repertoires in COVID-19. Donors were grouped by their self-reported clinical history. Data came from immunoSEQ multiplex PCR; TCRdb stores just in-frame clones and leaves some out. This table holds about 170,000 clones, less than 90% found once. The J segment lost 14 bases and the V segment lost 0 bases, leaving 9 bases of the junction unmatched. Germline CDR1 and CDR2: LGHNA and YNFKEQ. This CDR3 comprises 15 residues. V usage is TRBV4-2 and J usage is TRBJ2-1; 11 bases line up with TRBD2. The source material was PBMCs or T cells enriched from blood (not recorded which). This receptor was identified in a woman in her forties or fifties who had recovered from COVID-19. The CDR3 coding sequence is TGTGCCAGCAGCCAAGACTCCCTAGCGGGGGGCCAGGAGTTCTTC. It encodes CASSQDSLAGGQEFF.